These 22 T cell receptor beta chains originate from one sample sequenced in a study of blood T cell repertoires in COVID-19 (TCRdb year 2020). Library prep was done by the immunoSEQ multiplex PCR assay. TCRdb mirrors the immuneACCESS table, restricted to in-frame sequences. Some clones are absent from its copies; in checked studies, under half trace to an unresolved V gene, and the reason for the others is unknown. This sample is represented by a few hundred thousand clones; roughly 85% of them were singletons. The ten most abundant clones make up approximately 3.7% of the sample. Material for sequencing was peripheral blood. These receptor sequences come from a woman in her late teens or twenties with acute or convalescent COVID-19.

The genes are TRBV7-9 and TRBJ1-5; 7 nucleotides align to TRBD1. CDR1 and CDR2 from the germline V gene are SEHNR and FQNEAQ (reference sequence). V was pared by 3 bases and J by 6 bases, with 2 bases of the junction left unmatched. This CDR3 is 13 amino acids long. CDR3: CASSFDRVQPQHF. The DNA of the CDR3 is TGTGCCAGCAGCTTCGACAGGGTTCAGCCCCAGCATTTT.

The chain combines TRBV7-3 with TRBJ1-3; possibly TRBD1 for D (5 bases). V lost 3 bases and J lost 2, with 8 bases in between. The CDR3 runs 14 residues. Looked up from germline, CDR1 is SGHTA and CDR2 is FQGTGA. CDR3 residues: CASSFSGPGNTIYF. In DNA form, the CDR3 reads TGTGCCAGCAGCTTTTCAGGGCCTGGAAACACCATATATTTT.

This clone showed up just once. The chain is built from TRBV11-2 and TRBJ2-3, with 10 positions matching TRBD2. Germline V CDR1 and CDR2: SGHAT, FQNNGV. CDR3 size: 18 residues. With 5 bases clipped from V and 4 bases from J, the junction kept 15 bases outside the gene matches. The CDR3 sequence: CASSPRPLSSGSADTQYF. In nucleotides, the CDR3 is TGTGCCAGCAGCCCTCGCCCCCTATCTAGCGGGAGCGCAGATACGCAGTATTTT.

The rearrangement uses TRBV11-2 and TRBJ2-7; D gene ambiguous. The CDR3 runs to 13 residues. The germline gives CDR1 SGHAT, CDR2 FQNNGV. Trimming cost V 0 bases and J 2 bases, with 5 bases left between them. The DNA for the CDR3 is TGTGCCAGCAGCTTAGACGACACCTACGAGCAGTACTTC. Its protein product is CASSLDDTYEQYF.

The count of this clone is one. Other DNA sequences within the sample encode an identical CDR3. The J gene is TRBJ1-1, the V gene TRBV12-3 or TRBV12-4, with D uncertain. The germline V and J ends were trimmed by 3 bases and 1 base, with 6 bases remaining between them. This CDR3 region has 13 residues. The CDR3 is CASSLGGNTEAFF. CDR3 sequence (DNA): TGTGCCAGCAGTTTGGGAGGGAACACTGAAGCTTTCTTT.

The V call is TRBV30, the J call TRBJ1-6, with 7 bases lining up with TRBD1. Germline CDR1 is GTSNPN and CDR2 is SVGIG (reference sequence). This CDR3 has 15 amino acids. Losses at the gene ends were 2 bases for V and 6 bases for J; bases not matched to a gene: 7. CDR3 coding DNA: TGTGCCTGGAGTACTCATCCAGGGGGTAATTCACCCCTCCACTTT. The encoded protein is CAWSTHPGGNSPLHF.

This clone occurred once. The V call is TRBV12-5, the J call TRBJ1-1, with D perhaps matching TRBD1 (5 bases). Per the germline V gene, CDR1 is LGHNT and CDR2 is FRNRAP. Trimming pared 7 bases from V and 1 base from J, leaving 10 bases between. This CDR3 region has 13 residues. CDR3 loop: CASVAGGNTEAFF. The CDR3 coding sequence is TGTGCTAGTGTCGCCGGGGGGAACACTGAAGCTTTCTTT.

The chain employs TRBV6-7 and TRBJ2-7; 11 bases agree with TRBD2. Being an ORF, TRBV6-7 has a function that is uncertain. The CDR3 consists of 16 residues. Losses at the gene ends were 5 bases for V and 2 bases for J; bases not matched to a gene: 8. The DNA for the CDR3 is TGTGCCAGCAGTCAGAGCCTTAGCGGGAGGGCCTACGAGCAGTACTTC. Translating gives CASSQSLSGRAYEQYF.

The V call is TRBV11-2, the J call TRBJ2-7; 10 bases match TRBD1. The V gene's germline CDR1 is SGHAT and CDR2 FQNNGV. V lost 1 base to trimming and J lost 0 bases; unmatched junction nucleotides: 3. CDR3 size: 16 residues. CDR3 in amino acids: CASSLGGQGYSYEQYF. The CDR3 DNA reads as TGTGCCAGCAGCTTAGGGGGACAGGGGTACTCCTACGAGCAGTACTTC. Together with reference TRBV11-2 and TRBJ2-7, the CDR3 gives the full variable domain: EAGVAQSPRYKIIEKRQSVAFWCNPISGHATLYWYQQILGQGPKLLIQFQNNGVVDDSQLPKDRFSAERLKGVDSTLKIQPAKLEDSAVYLCASSLGGQGYSYEQYFGPGTRLTVT.

This chain links TRBV9 with TRBJ2-7; D remains unclear. This CDR3 contains 15 residues. Deletions cut 0 bases from V and 1 base from J, with 11 bases between. Germline V gives CDR1 SGDLS, CDR2 YYNGEE. The CDR3 loop reads CASSVDPVRSYEQYF. The DNA for the CDR3 is TGTGCCAGCAGCGTAGACCCGGTACGGTCCTACGAGCAGTACTTC.

The chain carries TRBV18 and TRBJ2-3, with unresolved D. The CDR3 contains 16 residues. V was clipped by 3 bases and J by 6 bases, with 19 bases between them. From germline, CDR1 is KGHSH and CDR2 LQKENI. CDR3 loop: CASSPGPRSAADTQYF. CDR3 DNA: TGTGCCAGCTCACCGGGTCCGAGGTCCGCCGCCGATACGCAGTATTTT.

The genes are TRBV7-3 and TRBJ1-2, with TRBD1 matching over 7 bases. Germline V lookup: CDR1 SGHTA, CDR2 FQGTGA. The CDR3 length is 16 residues. With V trimmed by 3 bases and J by 4 bases, 11 bases remained unmatched. CDR3: CASSFTTGDTLYGYTF. In DNA, the CDR3 is TGTGCCAGCAGCTTCACAACAGGGGACACCCTCTATGGCTACACCTTC.

In this sample, this clone turned up once. This sequence joins TRBV6-5 and TRBJ2-3; 10 bases are a match to TRBD1. Germline CDR1 MNHEY, CDR2 SVGAGI. The junction had 2 bases not matched to a gene; V was cut back by 2 bases and J by 3 bases. This CDR3 region has 15 residues. The CDR3 sequence is CASSYPGQGTDTQYF. The CDR3 DNA sequence: TGTGCCAGCAGTTACCCGGGACAGGGGACAGATACGCAGTATTTT.

The chain joins TRBV5-6 to TRBJ1-3, with D perhaps matching TRBD1 (6 bases). CDR3 length: 16 residues. V lost 0 bases and J lost 0, with 10 bases in between. Germline V lookup: CDR1 SGHDT, CDR2 YYEEEE. The CDR3 reads CASSLGQVLSGNTIYF. The CDR3 DNA reads as TGTGCCAGCAGCTTGGGACAGGTCCTCTCTGGAAACACCATATATTTT.

The chain carries TRBV9 and TRBJ2-7; 11 bases fit TRBD2. V dropped 2 bases and J dropped 5; count of bases not matched to a gene: 3. Germline V gene data show CDR1 as SGDLS and CDR2 as YYNGEE. The CDR3 has 14 amino acids. The CDR3 is CASSVGTSGDEQYF. DNA of the CDR3: TGTGCCAGCAGCGTCGGGACTAGCGGCGACGAGCAGTACTTC.

This clone was counted between two and nine times. This chain uses TRBV6-6 with TRBJ1-5; 7 nucleotides line up with TRBD1. CDR3 length: 15 amino acids. CDR1 MNHNY and CDR2 SVGAGI come from the germline V gene (reference sequence). Trimming took 0 bases from V and 10 from J; bases not matched to a gene: 9. CDR3 sequence reads: CASSYSGTDSRPQHF. CDR3 DNA: TGTGCCAGCAGTTACTCTGGGACAGACTCACGTCCCCAGCATTTT.

A single count supports this clone. The chain joins TRBV19 to TRBJ2-5; 10 nucleotides align to TRBD2. With V trimmed by 6 bases and J by 3 bases, 7 bases remained unmatched. The length of the CDR3 is 15 residues. CDR1 LNHDA and CDR2 SQIVND come from the germline V gene (reference sequence). The DNA for the CDR3 is TGTGCCAGTAGCCCGGGGCTAGCGGGGGAAGAGACCCAGTACTTC. Translation gives CASSPGLAGEETQYF.

The V gene is TRBV27, the J gene TRBJ2-1; weak D call: TRBD2 (6 bases). The CDR3 covers 15 residues. The germline CDR1 and CDR2 sequences are MNHEY and SMNVEV (reference sequence). Trimming pared 4 bases from V and 2 bases from J, leaving 12 bases between. The CDR3, as DNA: TGTGCCAGCAGTTCTACTAGCAGACCCTACAATGAGCAGTTCTTC. Amino acids: CASSSTSRPYNEQFF.

V gene TRBV11-2 combines with J gene TRBJ2-1, with no clear D. CDR1 SGHAT and CDR2 FQNNGV come from the germline V gene. V was pared by 6 bases and J by 8 bases, with 14 bases between. This CDR3 contains 13 residues. CDR3: CASSYEAADEQFF. The CDR3 coding sequence is TGTGCCAGCAGTTATGAGGCGGCCGATGAGCAGTTCTTC.

The chain is built from TRBV18 and TRBJ1-2; 10 nucleotides align to TRBD1. Germline loops: CDR1 KGHSH, CDR2 LQKENI. The CDR3 is 17 residues long. Trimming took 4 bases from V and 6 from J; bases not matched to a gene: 14. The CDR3: CASSLATGTGVVNGYTF. CDR3 nucleotides: TGTGCCAGCTCACTTGCGACCGGGACAGGGGTGGTAAATGGCTACACCTTC. Variable domain in full (rest from reference TRBV18 and TRBJ1-2): NAGVMQNPRHLVRRRGQEARLRCSPMKGHSHVYWYRQLPEEGLKFMVYLQKENIIDESGMPKERFSAEFPKEGPSILRIQQVVRGDSAAYFCASSLATGTGVVNGYTFGSGTRLTVV.

This clone has ten or more counts. The chain links TRBV2 to TRBJ2-7; 7 bases match TRBD1. Trimming took 4 bases from V and 5 from J; bases not matched to a gene: 8. Germline loops: CDR1 SNHLY, CDR2 FYNNEI. This CDR3 is built from 14 residues. The CDR3 DNA sequence: TGTGCCAGCAGTGCGATCTTAGGGGGCAACGAGCAGTACTTC. Its protein product is CASSAILGGNEQYF. Drawing the rest from reference TRBV2 and TRBJ2-7, the complete variable domain is EPEVTQTPSHQVTQMGQEVILRCVPISNHLYFYWYRQILGQKVEFLVSFYNNEISEKSEIFDDQFSVERPDGSNFTLKIRSTKLEDSAMYFCASSAILGGNEQYFGPGTRLTVT.

The chain employs TRBV9 and TRBJ2-7; a weak D match, TRBD2 (5 bases). V lost 0 bases, J lost 6 bases, and 10 bases lay in between. Germline values: CDR1 SGDLS, CDR2 YYNGEE. The CDR3 runs 13 residues. CDR3 DNA: TGTGCCAGCAGCGTAGGAAGAGGGCGCGAGCAGTACTTC. This encodes CASSVGRGREQYF.